This entry is about one T cell receptor beta chain. These data originate in a study of cytomegalovirus exposure and HLA in healthy donors. On the study more broadly: Earlier, 110 million or so unique TCR beta sequences were recovered from approximately 180 million T cells by an analysis. In an early release, HLA-typed donors contributed roughly 85 million unique TCR sequences.

Germline V gene data show CDR1 as SGHTA and CDR2 as FQGTGA. The V end was cut by 5 bases, the J end by 4 bases, with 15 bases between. This CDR3 comprises 14 residues. With 60 Vbeta and 13 Jbeta primers, the PCR was carried out. The authors' processing: The count from a later analysis was 79 million or so unique TCR beta chains, 9 million to 12 million of them shared. TCRdb's copy holds only in-frame clones and misses some; the assay was immunoSEQ multiplex PCR. That table is the source of V, J and clone size, and D and trimming were worked out from the DNA. Found here are 55,000 to 75,000 clones, around 72% of them singletons; the top ten hold roughly 7.4%.

The sample taken for sequencing was PBMCs. The chain is built from TRBV7-3 and TRBJ2-7, with a tentative D call TRBD2 (6 bases). The clonotype originates from a woman aged 25 to 39 in good health and CMV-seropositive. The CDR3 is CASSRAGSGYEQYF. The CDR3 nucleotides read TGTGCCAGCAGCCGTGCGGGGAGTGGATACGAGCAGTACTTC.